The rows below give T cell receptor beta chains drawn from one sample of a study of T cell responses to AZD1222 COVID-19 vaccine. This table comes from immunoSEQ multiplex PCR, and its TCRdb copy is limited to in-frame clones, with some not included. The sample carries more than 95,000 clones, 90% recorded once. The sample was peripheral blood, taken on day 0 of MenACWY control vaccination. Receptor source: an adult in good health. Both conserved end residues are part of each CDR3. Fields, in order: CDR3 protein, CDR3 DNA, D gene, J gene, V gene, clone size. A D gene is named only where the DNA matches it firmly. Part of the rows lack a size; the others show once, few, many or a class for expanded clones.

CDR3aa: CASSIRDIESNQPQHF; CDR3nt: TGTGCCAGTAGTATAAGGGACATAGAGAGCAATCAGCCCCAGCATTTT; d_gene: -; j_gene: TRBJ1-5; v_gene: TRBV19; abundance: -
CDR3aa: CAISPWESNQPQHF; CDR3nt: TGTGCCATCAGTCCCTGGGAATCCAATCAGCCCCAGCATTTT; d_gene: -; j_gene: TRBJ1-5; v_gene: TRBV10-3; abundance: -
CDR3aa: CASSYDRVNTEAFF; CDR3nt: TGTGCCAGCAGTTACGACAGGGTGAACACTGAAGCTTTCTTT; d_gene: TRBD1; j_gene: TRBJ1-1; v_gene: TRBV6-5; abundance: few
CDR3aa: CASRIDRADQPQHF; CDR3nt: TGTGCAAGTCGCATCGACAGGGCCGACCAGCCCCAGCATTTT; d_gene: -; j_gene: TRBJ1-5; v_gene: TRBV12-2; abundance: -
CDR3aa: CASSLAGGTQYF; CDR3nt: TGTGCCAGCAGCCTCGCGGGAGGTACGCAGTATTTT; d_gene: TRBD2; j_gene: TRBJ2-3; v_gene: TRBV3-1/TRBV3-2; abundance: -
CDR3aa: CASSQGGQGSSPLHF; CDR3nt: TGTGCCAGCAGCCAAGGGGGGCAGGGGAGTTCACCCCTCCACTTT; d_gene: -; j_gene: TRBJ1-6; v_gene: TRBV3-1/TRBV3-2; abundance: -
CDR3aa: CASSYSSNTEAFF; CDR3nt: TGTGCCAGCAGTTACTCGAGCAACACTGAAGCTTTCTTT; d_gene: -; j_gene: TRBJ1-1; v_gene: TRBV6-2/TRBV6-3; abundance: -
CDR3aa: CASSLIIRNNEQFF; CDR3nt: TGTGCCAGCAGTTTAATTATCAGGAACAATGAGCAGTTCTTC; d_gene: -; j_gene: TRBJ2-1; v_gene: TRBV28; abundance: -
CDR3aa: CARSSGFTGSPLHF; CDR3nt: TGTGCCAGAAGCAGCGGATTTACGGGATCACCCCTCCACTTT; d_gene: -; j_gene: TRBJ1-6; v_gene: TRBV2; abundance: -
CDR3aa: CASSAVTSGRREQYF; CDR3nt: TGTGCCAGCAGTGCCGTGACTAGCGGGAGACGGGAGCAGTACTTC; d_gene: TRBD2; j_gene: TRBJ2-7; v_gene: TRBV2; abundance: -
CDR3aa: CASSALQGTEAFF; CDR3nt: TGTGCCAGCAGCGCCCTACAGGGCACTGAAGCTTTCTTT; d_gene: -; j_gene: TRBJ1-1; v_gene: TRBV11-2; abundance: -
CDR3aa: CASSLDSLGRDSNQPQHF; CDR3nt: TGTGCCAGCAGCCTCGACAGCCTCGGCAGAGATAGCAATCAGCCCCAGCATTTT; d_gene: -; j_gene: TRBJ1-5; v_gene: TRBV7-9; abundance: once
CDR3aa: CASSPEVGNQPQHF; CDR3nt: TGTGCCAGCAGCCCCGAGGTGGGGAATCAGCCCCAGCATTTT; d_gene: -; j_gene: TRBJ1-5; v_gene: TRBV7-9; abundance: once
CDR3aa: CASSHSGREAFF; CDR3nt: TGTGCCAGCAGTCACTCTGGTAGGGAAGCTTTCTTT; d_gene: -; j_gene: TRBJ1-1; v_gene: TRBV12-3/TRBV12-4; abundance: -
CDR3aa: CASSGPPGQGFGYTF; CDR3nt: TGTGCCAGCAGTGGACCCCCGGGACAGGGGTTTGGCTACACCTTC; d_gene: TRBD1; j_gene: TRBJ1-2; v_gene: TRBV28; abundance: -
CDR3aa: CASSFGGSSYNEQFF; CDR3nt: TGCGCCAGCAGCTTTGGAGGGAGCTCCTACAATGAGCAGTTCTTC; d_gene: -; j_gene: TRBJ2-1; v_gene: TRBV5-1; abundance: -
CDR3aa: CASSPWTGTDGELFF; CDR3nt: TGTGCCAGCAGCCCATGGACAGGGACGGACGGGGAGCTGTTTTTT; d_gene: TRBD1; j_gene: TRBJ2-2; v_gene: TRBV5-4; abundance: -
CDR3aa: CASSSGGQRGGTDTQYF; CDR3nt: TGCGCCAGCAGCTCGGGGGGACAGAGGGGAGGCACAGATACGCAGTATTTT; d_gene: -; j_gene: TRBJ2-3; v_gene: TRBV5-1; abundance: -
CDR3aa: CASEGAPGELFF; CDR3nt: TGTGCCAGCGAGGGGGCGCCTGGGGAGCTGTTTTTT; d_gene: TRBD1; j_gene: TRBJ2-2; v_gene: TRBV7-6; abundance: -
CDR3aa: CASSEGGPTEAFF; CDR3nt: TGTGCCAGCAGTGAGGGGGGTCCTACTGAAGCTTTCTTT; d_gene: -; j_gene: TRBJ1-1; v_gene: TRBV6-1; abundance: -
CDR3aa: CASSYHFQSPQETQYF; CDR3nt: TGTGCCAGCAGTTACCATTTTCAAAGTCCCCAAGAGACCCAGTACTTC; d_gene: -; j_gene: TRBJ2-5; v_gene: TRBV6-5; abundance: once
CDR3aa: CASSLTPGTEQFF; CDR3nt: TGTGCCAGCAGCTTGACGCCCGGGACAGAGCAGTTCTTC; d_gene: -; j_gene: TRBJ2-1; v_gene: TRBV7-9; abundance: -
CDR3aa: CASSDTDRRGGTEAFF; CDR3nt: TGTGCCAGCAGCGACACGGACAGGCGCGGGGGCACTGAAGCTTTCTTT; d_gene: TRBD1; j_gene: TRBJ1-1; v_gene: TRBV7-9; abundance: -
CDR3aa: CASTAAQSGRTEAFF; CDR3nt: TGTGCCAGCACTGCCGCCCAGTCGGGAAGAACTGAAGCTTTCTTT; d_gene: -; j_gene: TRBJ1-1; v_gene: TRBV14; abundance: few
CDR3aa: CASSQGGEVNTEAFF; CDR3nt: TGTGCCAGCAGCCAGGGGGGGGAGGTGAACACTGAAGCTTTCTTT; d_gene: -; j_gene: TRBJ1-1; v_gene: TRBV3-1/TRBV3-2; abundance: -
CDR3aa: CASIPLAGGRTQYF; CDR3nt: TGTGCCAGCATCCCACTAGCGGGAGGGCGGACCCAGTACTTC; d_gene: TRBD2; j_gene: TRBJ2-5; v_gene: TRBV27; abundance: -
CDR3aa: CASSLLTHTEAFF; CDR3nt: TGTGCCAGCAGCCTACTTACTCACACTGAAGCTTTCTTT; d_gene: -; j_gene: TRBJ1-1; v_gene: TRBV7-9; abundance: -
CDR3aa: CASRVRGGTEAFF; CDR3nt: TGTGCCAGCCGGGTACGGGGGGGCACTGAAGCTTTCTTT; d_gene: -; j_gene: TRBJ1-1; v_gene: TRBV6-4; abundance: -
CDR3aa: CASSHRPGQGYHEQYF; CDR3nt: TGTGCCAGCAGCCACCGGCCGGGACAGGGGTACCACGAGCAGTACTTC; d_gene: TRBD1; j_gene: TRBJ2-7; v_gene: TRBV11-2; abundance: -
CDR3aa: CASSLQGQETQYF; CDR3nt: TGTGCCAGCAGTCTACAGGGCCAAGAGACCCAGTACTTC; d_gene: -; j_gene: TRBJ2-5; v_gene: TRBV6-5; abundance: -
CDR3aa: CASSEWTGSNQPQHF; CDR3nt: TGTGCCAGCAGTGAATGGACAGGGAGCAATCAGCCCCAGCATTTT; d_gene: TRBD1; j_gene: TRBJ1-5; v_gene: TRBV2; abundance: -
CDR3aa: CASTLGHRTGGFMANVLTF; CDR3nt: TGTGCCAGTACCCTGGGGCATAGGACAGGGGGGTTTATGGCCAACGTCCTGACTTTC; d_gene: TRBD1; j_gene: TRBJ2-6; v_gene: TRBV19; abundance: -
CDR3aa: CASSPGTGNQPQHF; CDR3nt: TGTGCCAGCAGCCCTGGGACAGGCAATCAGCCCCAGCATTTT; d_gene: TRBD1; j_gene: TRBJ1-5; v_gene: TRBV7-9; abundance: -
CDR3aa: CASSRQVHQPQHF; CDR3nt: TGTGCCAGCAGCCGACAGGTCCATCAGCCCCAGCATTTT; d_gene: -; j_gene: TRBJ1-5; v_gene: TRBV6-5; abundance: -
CDR3aa: CASVVVNTEAFF; CDR3nt: TGTGCCAGCGTGGTCGTGAACACTGAAGCTTTCTTT; d_gene: -; j_gene: TRBJ1-1; v_gene: TRBV2; abundance: -
CDR3aa: CASSLEGMGQPQHF; CDR3nt: TGCGCCAGCAGCTTGGAGGGTATGGGTCAGCCCCAGCATTTT; d_gene: -; j_gene: TRBJ1-5; v_gene: TRBV5-1; abundance: -
CDR3aa: CASSQDWTGRADTQYF; CDR3nt: TGTGCCAGCAGCCAAGACTGGACAGGGAGGGCAGATACGCAGTATTTT; d_gene: -; j_gene: TRBJ2-3; v_gene: TRBV14; abundance: -
CDR3aa: CASSPTGGGNQPQHF; CDR3nt: TGTGCCAGCAGTCCCACAGGGGGTGGCAATCAGCCCCAGCATTTT; d_gene: TRBD1; j_gene: TRBJ1-5; v_gene: TRBV2; abundance: -
CDR3aa: CASSAGGEKLFF; CDR3nt: TGTGCCAGCAGTGCGGGTGGTGAAAAACTGTTTTTT; d_gene: -; j_gene: TRBJ1-4; v_gene: TRBV2; abundance: once
CDR3aa: CATSGRKGLQFF; CDR3nt: TGTGCCACCAGCGGTCGTAAGGGTCTGCAGTTCTTC; d_gene: -; j_gene: TRBJ2-1; v_gene: TRBV15; abundance: -
CDR3aa: CASSYSRTKKNTEAFF; CDR3nt: TGTGCCAGCAGTTACTCGAGGACCAAGAAGAACACTGAAGCTTTCTTT; d_gene: -; j_gene: TRBJ1-1; v_gene: TRBV6-2/TRBV6-3; abundance: -
CDR3aa: CASRLAGTETQYF; CDR3nt: TGTGCCAGCAGACTAGCGGGAACAGAGACCCAGTACTTC; d_gene: TRBD2; j_gene: TRBJ2-5; v_gene: TRBV12-3/TRBV12-4; abundance: -
CDR3aa: CARQDRVNEQFF; CDR3nt: TGTGCCAGACAGGACAGGGTGAATGAGCAGTTCTTC; d_gene: TRBD1; j_gene: TRBJ2-1; v_gene: TRBV2; abundance: -
CDR3aa: CASSLWAGVTDTQYF; CDR3nt: TGTGCCAGTAGTCTGTGGGCGGGAGTCACAGATACGCAGTATTTT; d_gene: TRBD2; j_gene: TRBJ2-3; v_gene: TRBV19; abundance: -
CDR3aa: CASTLAGGTEAFF; CDR3nt: TGTGCCAGCACCCTGGCAGGGGGCACTGAAGCTTTCTTT; d_gene: TRBD1; j_gene: TRBJ1-1; v_gene: TRBV7-2; abundance: -
CDR3aa: CASSRTSFNEQFF; CDR3nt: TGTGCCAGCAGTCGTACTAGCTTCAATGAGCAGTTCTTC; d_gene: -; j_gene: TRBJ2-1; v_gene: TRBV6-6; abundance: -
CDR3aa: CASDEDGYQPQHF; CDR3nt: TGTGCCAGTGACGAGGACGGCTATCAGCCCCAGCATTTT; d_gene: -; j_gene: TRBJ1-5; v_gene: TRBV19; abundance: -
CDR3aa: CASSRTGNEQFF; CDR3nt: TGTGCCAGCAGCAGGACAGGGAATGAGCAGTTCTTC; d_gene: TRBD1; j_gene: TRBJ2-1; v_gene: TRBV5-6; abundance: once
CDR3aa: CASSYSAGGTDTQYF; CDR3nt: TGTGCCAGCAGTTACTCCGCCGGGGGCACAGATACGCAGTATTTT; d_gene: -; j_gene: TRBJ2-3; v_gene: TRBV6-5; abundance: -
CDR3aa: CASSFGLGDQPQHF; CDR3nt: TGTGCCAGCAGCTTCGGTTTGGGGGATCAGCCCCAGCATTTT; d_gene: -; j_gene: TRBJ1-5; v_gene: TRBV13; abundance: -
CDR3aa: CASSLVVGLSGGTDTQYF; CDR3nt: TGTGCCAGCAGCTTAGTAGTCGGGCTTAGCGGGGGCACAGATACGCAGTATTTT; d_gene: TRBD2; j_gene: TRBJ2-3; v_gene: TRBV7-8; abundance: once
CDR3aa: CASSQGLAGGDRQETQYF; CDR3nt: TGTGCCAGCAGCCAAGGACTAGCGGGGGGCGATCGCCAAGAGACCCAGTACTTC; d_gene: TRBD2; j_gene: TRBJ2-5; v_gene: TRBV16; abundance: once
CDR3aa: CASSLGRGVLYGYTF; CDR3nt: TGTGCCAGCAGCTTAGGGCGGGGAGTGCTCTATGGCTACACCTTC; d_gene: -; j_gene: TRBJ1-2; v_gene: TRBV11-2; abundance: once
CDR3aa: CASSLEQVEQFF; CDR3nt: TGTGCCAGCAGCTTAGAACAGGTTGAGCAGTTCTTC; d_gene: -; j_gene: TRBJ2-1; v_gene: TRBV11-2; abundance: -
CDR3aa: CATSSSSGVYQETQYF; CDR3nt: TGTGCCACCAGCAGTTCAAGCGGGGTGTACCAAGAGACCCAGTACTTC; d_gene: TRBD2; j_gene: TRBJ2-5; v_gene: TRBV15; abundance: -